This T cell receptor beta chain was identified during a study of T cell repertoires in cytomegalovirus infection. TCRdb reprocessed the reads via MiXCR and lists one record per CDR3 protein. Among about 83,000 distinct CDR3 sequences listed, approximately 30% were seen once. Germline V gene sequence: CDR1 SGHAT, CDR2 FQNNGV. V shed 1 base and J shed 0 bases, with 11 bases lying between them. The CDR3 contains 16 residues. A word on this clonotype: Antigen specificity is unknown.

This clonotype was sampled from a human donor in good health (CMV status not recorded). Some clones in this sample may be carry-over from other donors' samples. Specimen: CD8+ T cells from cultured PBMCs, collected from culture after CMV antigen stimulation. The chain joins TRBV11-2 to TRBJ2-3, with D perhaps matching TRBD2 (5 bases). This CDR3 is CASSLGTLTSTDTQYF. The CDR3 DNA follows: TGTGCCAGCAGCTTAGGGACTTTGACTAGCACAGATACGCAGTATTTT.